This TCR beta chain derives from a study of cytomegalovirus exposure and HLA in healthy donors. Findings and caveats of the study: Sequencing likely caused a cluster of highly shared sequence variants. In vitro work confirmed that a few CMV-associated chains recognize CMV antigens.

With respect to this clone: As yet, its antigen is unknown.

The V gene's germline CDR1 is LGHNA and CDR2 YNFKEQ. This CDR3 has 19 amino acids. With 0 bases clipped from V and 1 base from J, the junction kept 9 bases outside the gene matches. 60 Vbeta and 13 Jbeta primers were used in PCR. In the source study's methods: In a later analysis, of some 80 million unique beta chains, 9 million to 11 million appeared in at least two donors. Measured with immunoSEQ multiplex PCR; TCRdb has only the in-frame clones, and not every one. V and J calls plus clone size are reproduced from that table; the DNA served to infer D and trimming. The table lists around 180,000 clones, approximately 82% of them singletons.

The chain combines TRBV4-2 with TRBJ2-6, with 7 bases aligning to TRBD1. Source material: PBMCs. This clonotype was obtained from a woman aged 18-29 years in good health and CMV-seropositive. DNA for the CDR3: TGTGCCAGCAGCCAAGATTTGGTGACAGGGTTATCTGGGGCCAACGTCCTGACTTTC. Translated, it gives CASSQDLVTGLSGANVLTF.